Presented here are 29 T cell receptor beta chains from one specimen sequenced in a study of blood T cell repertoires in COVID-19. Clones were sequenced by immunoSEQ multiplex PCR, and TCRdb holds only the in-frame ones, with some missing. The sample records approximately 31,000 clones, just over 90% being singletons. The specimen sequenced was peripheral blood. Receptors were obtained from a man in his fifties or sixties with acute or convalescent COVID-19.

This clone came up a few times. V usage is TRBV29-1 and J usage is TRBJ1-1, with D maybe TRBD1 (6 bases). The CDR3 extends over 11 amino acids. The germline gives CDR1 SQVTM, CDR2 ANQGSEA. V lost 4 bases and J 4 bases, leaving 7 bases between the germline ends. Here the CDR3 DNA reads TGCAGCGTTGTCAGGGGCACTGAAGCTTTCTTT. Translating it yields CSVVRGTEAFF.

V gene TRBV3-1 (or the pseudogene TRBV3-2) combines with J gene TRBJ2-2; the match to TRBD2 covers 9 bases. The germline V gene encodes CDR1 LGHDT and CDR2 YNNKEL (reference sequence). The CDR3 is 19 amino acids. The ends lost 1 base at V and 1 base at J; junction bases unmatched: 10. The CDR3 is CASSQVRGRSGGNTGELFF. The CDR3, as DNA: TGTGCCAGCAGCCAAGTCCGCGGTCGTAGCGGGGGGAACACCGGGGAGCTGTTTTTT.

This clone occurred once. The DNA of the CDR3 is TGTGCCAGCAGCTTAGGACTGACAGGGCCGTTGGAGACCCAGTACTTC. The encoded protein is CASSLGLTGPLETQYF. V gene TRBV7-2 combines with J gene TRBJ2-5; 7 bases align to TRBD1. CDR1 and CDR2 from the germline V gene are SGHTA and FQGNSA. The CDR3 extends over 16 amino acids. With 1 base clipped from V and 5 bases from J, the junction kept 10 bases outside the gene matches.

The genes are TRBV5-1 and TRBJ2-6; D unresolved. This CDR3 spans 17 amino acids. The V end lost 0 bases, the J end lost 1 base, and 11 bases lay between the germline ends. Germline lookup yields CDR1 SGHRS and CDR2 YFSETQ. CDR3 nucleotide sequence: TGCGCCAGCAGCTTGGTTCGGATCGGGTCTGGGGCCAACGTCCTGACTTTC. Its protein product is CASSLVRIGSGANVLTF.

This chain uses TRBV27 with TRBJ2-3; 9 bases fit TRBD2. From germline, CDR1 is MNHEY and CDR2 SMNVEV (reference sequence). V shed 5 bases and J 1 base; nucleotides not matched to a gene: 10. The CDR3 covers 17 residues. The CDR3 is CASSPRTSASGTDTQYF. Here the CDR3 DNA reads TGTGCCAGCAGTCCGCGGACTAGCGCGAGCGGCACAGATACGCAGTATTTT.

The genes are TRBV11-3 and TRBJ2-7; D unresolved. With 3 bases removed from V and 1 base from J, the gap between germline ends came to 19 bases. Germline CDR1 reads SGHNT; CDR2 reads YENEEA. The CDR3 runs to 17 residues. CDR3 in amino acids: CASSFGDPQVYSYEQYF. In nucleotides, the CDR3 is TGTGCCAGCAGCTTTGGCGATCCTCAGGTCTATTCCTACGAGCAGTACTTC.

The chain combines TRBV20-1 with TRBJ1-2; D perhaps matches TRBD1 (5 bases). The V gene lost 4 bases and the J gene lost 11 bases, with 14 bases spanning the gap. Per germline, CDR1 DFQATT and CDR2 SNEGSKA (reference sequence). CDR3 length equals 11 residues. CDR3 DNA: TGCAGTGCTATTTTAGGGGTATTGTACACCTTC. This gives the protein CSAILGVLYTF.

The chain uses TRBV27 and TRBJ2-3; a possible D gene is TRBD1 (6 bases). The CDR3 is 16 residues long. Trimming removed 6 bases from V and 0 bases from J, with 16 bases in between. Looked up from germline, CDR1 is MNHEY and CDR2 is SMNVEV (reference sequence). The DNA for the CDR3 is TGTGCCAGCAGCCCCCTTAGGGACACAAGCACAGATACGCAGTATTTT. This codes for CASSPLRDTSTDTQYF.

J is TRBJ2-3 and V is TRBV11-2, with D possibly matching TRBD2 (6 bases). The V end lost 8 bases, the J end lost 1 base, and 13 bases lay between the germline ends. Germline-derived CDR1 and CDR2 are SGHAT and FQNNGV. The CDR3 loop spans 14 amino acids. Here the CDR3 reads CASSRPGGTDTQYF. The CDR3, as DNA: TGTGCCAGCTCTCGACCGGGGGGCACAGATACGCAGTATTTT.

The chain links TRBV3-1 (or the pseudogene TRBV3-2) to TRBJ1-4; 8 bases fit TRBD1. The CDR3 totals 13 residues. CDR1 and CDR2 from the germline V gene are LGHDT and YNNKEL (reference sequence). After removal of 8 bases from V and 8 bases from J, the junction contained 7 bases not matched to a gene. The CDR3 spells CASSMDRDEKLFF. Written as DNA, the CDR3 is TGTGCCAGCTCAATGGACAGGGACGAAAAACTGTTTTTT.

The chain joins TRBV3-1 (or the pseudogene TRBV3-2) to TRBJ2-6; no definite D call. Trimming left V 4 bases short and J 6 bases short, with 4 bases between. The CDR3 covers 12 residues. Germline V gives CDR1 LGHDT, CDR2 YNNKEL (reference sequence). This chain's CDR3 is CASSPSANVLTF. The DNA of the CDR3 is TGTGCCAGCAGCCCTTCGGCCAACGTCCTGACTTTC.

This chain links TRBV10-3 with TRBJ1-1; 9 bases agree with TRBD1. CDR1 and CDR2 (germline): ENHRY, SYGVKD. CDR3 length: 14 residues. The ends lost 6 bases at V and 6 bases at J; junction bases unmatched: 8. The CDR3 protein is CAIRGDRERAEAFF. The CDR3 DNA reads as TGTGCCATCAGAGGGGACAGGGAACGGGCTGAAGCTTTCTTT.

This sequence joins TRBV6-5 and TRBJ1-6, with D unresolved. CDR3 length: 15 residues. The germline V and J ends were trimmed by 3 bases and 7 bases, with 13 bases remaining between them. Germline CDR1 reads MNHEY; CDR2 reads SVGAGI. The CDR3 region is CASSYDEAINSPLHF. In DNA form, the CDR3 reads TGTGCCAGCAGTTATGACGAGGCGATAAATTCACCCCTCCACTTT.

This chain connects TRBV11-2 to TRBJ2-7; the D gene is possibly TRBD1 (5 bases). V was clipped by 0 bases and J by 1 base, with 10 bases between them. The CDR3 is made up of 15 amino acids. Germline values: CDR1 SGHAT, CDR2 FQNNGV. The CDR3: CASSLDRVRSYEQYV. As DNA, the CDR3 is TGTGCCAGCAGCTTAGACAGGGTTCGTTCCTACGAGCAGTACGTC.

The V and J genes are TRBV3-1 (or the pseudogene TRBV3-2) and TRBJ1-2; no reliable D call. This CDR3 spans 18 amino acids. Trimming left V 2 bases short and J 2 bases short, with 21 bases between. Germline V gene sequence: CDR1 LGHDT, CDR2 YNNKEL (reference sequence). The CDR3 DNA reads as TGTGCCAGCAGCCAAAAGTATTTGCGTCTTTCTCACAACTATGGCTACACCTTC. Its translation is CASSQKYLRLSHNYGYTF.

This clone was seen just once. The J gene is TRBJ2-2, the V gene TRBV5-1; perhaps TRBD1 as D (6 bases). This CDR3 is 14 amino acids long. V was shortened by 2 bases and J by 6 bases, with 11 bases between the two germline ends. Germline CDR1 SGHRS, CDR2 YFSETQ. CDR3 sequence (DNA): TGCGCCAGCAGCTTACAGGGATCCGCCGGGGAGCTGTTTTTT. Its translation: CASSLQGSAGELFF.

The chain carries TRBV7-3 and TRBJ2-1, with a tentative D call TRBD2 (5 bases). Germline CDR1 is SGHTA and CDR2 is FQGTGA. The CDR3 has 13 amino acids. Trimming removed 3 bases at V and 7 bases at J, with 10 bases between. CDR3 in DNA: TGTGCCAGCAGCTTGATGGGAGCAAATGAGCAGTTCTTC. Translating it yields CASSLMGANEQFF.

The CDR3 protein is CASFTGGGELFF. CDR3 sequence (DNA): TGTGCCAGCTTCACCGGGGGCGGGGAGCTGTTTTTT. The V gene is TRBV18, the J gene TRBJ2-2; D may be TRBD2 (6 bases). From germline, CDR1 is KGHSH and CDR2 LQKENI. The CDR3 is 12 residues long. Trimming removed 7 bases from V and 7 bases from J, with 10 bases in between.

CDR3 in DNA: TGTGCCTCCCTGACAGGTCCCTTAGCTGGAAACACCATATATTTT. Residues: CASLTGPLAGNTIYF. The rearrangement joins TRBV30 to TRBJ1-3; possible D gene TRBD1, 6 bases. The CDR3 length is 15 residues. Trimming left V 7 bases short and J 2 bases short, with 18 bases between. The germline V gene encodes CDR1 GTSNPN and CDR2 SVGIG (reference sequence).

The chain links TRBV21-1 to TRBJ2-2; the listed D gene, TRBD1, was not tested against the DNA. TRBV21-1 is given as a pseudogene. This CDR3 is 21 amino acids long. The chain's CDR3 is CASSAFWVPGTPPLNTGELFF. CDR3 bases: TGTGCCAGCAGCGCTTTTTGGGTCCCCGGGACACCACCCTTGAACACCGGGGAGCTGTTTTTT.

This clone has more than one count but fewer than ten. The CDR3 loop reads CSVDKGHTGITEAFF. The CDR3 nucleotides are TGCAGCGTTGACAAGGGACATACAGGGATAACTGAAGCTTTCTTT. The chain recombines TRBV29-1 with TRBJ1-1; maybe TRBD1 (6 bases). The CDR3 extends over 15 amino acids. With 3 bases removed from V and 5 bases from J, the gap between germline ends came to 19 bases. Germline CDR1 and CDR2: SQVTM and ANQGSEA.

This chain connects TRBV19 to TRBJ2-1; weak D call: TRBD1 (5 bases). Trimming took 1 base from V and 0 from J, leaving 22 bases between them. CDR1 LNHDA and CDR2 SQIVND come from the germline V gene (reference sequence). The length of the CDR3 is 20 residues. In nucleotides, the CDR3 is TGTGCCAGTAGTATAGGCCTAAGACAGCCTAGAGATCGCTCCTACAATGAGCAGTTCTTC. This encodes CASSIGLRQPRDRSYNEQFF.

The chain uses TRBV6-1 and TRBJ2-2, with a weak D call TRBD1 (5 bases). There are 14 residues in the CDR3. The V end lost 1 base, the J end lost 5 bases, and 8 bases lay between the germline ends. Germline CDR1 reads MNHNS; CDR2 reads SASEGT. The CDR3 nucleotides read TGTGCCAGCAGTGAAGTACAGGAAACCGGGGAGCTGTTTTTT. This codes for CASSEVQETGELFF.

This chain connects TRBV9 to TRBJ2-7, with TRBD1 matching 8 bases. This CDR3 region has 18 residues. Germline CDR1 is SGDLS and CDR2 is YYNGEE. The trim removed 0 bases at V and 3 bases at J, leaving 14 bases unmatched. The CDR3 region is CASSVAQSPGTGLYEQYV. The CDR3 bases are TGTGCCAGCAGCGTAGCGCAATCCCCCGGGACAGGCCTCTACGAGCAGTACGTC.

This clone was picked up a small number of times. The gene calls are TRBV28 and TRBJ1-2, with no clear D. Germline lookup yields CDR1 MDHEN and CDR2 SYDVKM. The CDR3 is 12 residues long. The V gene lost 4 bases and the J gene lost 8 bases, with 11 bases spanning the gap. The CDR3 sequence: CASSSGWWGYTF. CDR3 DNA: TGTGCCAGCAGTTCGGGATGGTGGGGCTACACCTTC.

This clone was found once. This sequence joins TRBV24-1 and TRBJ1-2; 7 nucleotides align to TRBD1. The trim removed 3 bases at V and 4 bases at J, leaving 7 bases unmatched. The CDR3 length is 15 residues. Germline V gives CDR1 KGHDR, CDR2 SFDVKD. The CDR3 DNA sequence: TGTGCCACCAGTGATGAGGACAGGAGTAGCTATGGCTACACCTTC. The encoded protein is CATSDEDRSSYGYTF.

The CDR3 DNA reads TGTGCTAGTGGTTTACAGGCTAAAGAGACCCAGTACTTC. It specifies CASGLQAKETQYF. V and J are TRBV12-5 and TRBJ2-5; tentative D call: TRBD1 (5 bases). Germline assignment: CDR1 LGHNT and CDR2 FRNRAP. The V end was cut by 3 bases, the J end by 3 bases, with 8 bases between. This CDR3 has 13 residues.

This clone came up once. The chain couples TRBV4-3 to TRBJ2-1, with 10 bases fitting TRBD2. CDR1 LGHNA and CDR2 YSLEER come from the germline V gene. Losses at the gene ends were 1 base for V and 4 bases for J; bases not matched to a gene: 4. The CDR3 runs to 16 residues. CDR3 coding DNA: TGCGCCAGCAGCCAAGGGACTAGCGGAAGATACAATGAGCAGTTCTTC. Translated, it gives CASSQGTSGRYNEQFF.

The genes are TRBV4-1 and TRBJ2-1; D might be TRBD1 (6 bases). Per the germline V gene, CDR1 is MGHRA and CDR2 is YSYEKL. Trimming pared 8 bases from V and 0 bases from J, leaving 26 bases between. The CDR3 has 19 amino acids. The CDR3 region is CASSYFQGHEISSYNEQFF. The DNA of the CDR3 is TGCGCCAGCTCGTATTTTCAGGGGCATGAAATTAGCTCCTACAATGAGCAGTTCTTC.